Presented here are 16 T cell receptor beta chains from one specimen sequenced in a study of blood T cell repertoires in COVID-19. This table comes from immunoSEQ multiplex PCR, and its TCRdb copy is limited to in-frame clones, with some not included. The sample comprises 190,000 or so clones, approximately 80% of which are singletons, and around 8.8% rests with the top ten. The sample was PBMCs or T cells enriched from blood (not recorded which). The source is a man between 40 and 49 years old who had recovered from COVID-19.

The V gene is TRBV5-6, the J gene TRBJ1-1; weak D call: TRBD1 (6 bases). V was shortened by 2 bases and J by 0 bases, with 14 bases between the two germline ends. Germline CDR1 is SGHDT and CDR2 is YYEEEE. The CDR3 contains 16 residues. The CDR3 reads CASSFLTGHMNTEAFF. The CDR3 coding sequence is TGTGCCAGCAGCTTTTTAACGGGACACATGAACACTGAAGCTTTCTTT.

J is TRBJ1-2 and V is TRBV7-9, with D perhaps TRBD1 (5 bases). The CDR3 covers 15 residues. The V and J ends lost 6 bases and 2 bases respectively, with 16 bases between them. The germline V gene has CDR1 SEHNR and CDR2 FQNEAQ (reference sequence). CDR3 bases: TGTGCCAGCAGAGAAACAGGAGCCTCCAACTATGGCTACACCTTC. Translation gives CASRETGASNYGYTF. Complete variable domain (other parts from reference TRBV7-9 and TRBJ1-2): DTGVSQNPRHKITKRGQNVTFRCDPISEHNRLYWYRQTLGQGPEFLTYFQNEAQLEKSRLLSDRFSAERPKGSFSTLEIQRTEQGDSAMYLCASRETGASNYGYTFGSGTRLTVV.

The genes are TRBV30 and TRBJ1-6; 7 positions match TRBD1. V lost 1 base and J lost 13; bases outside the gene matches: 7. Per germline, CDR1 GTSNPN and CDR2 SVGIG (reference sequence). The CDR3 runs 13 residues. The CDR3, as DNA: TGTGCCTGGAGTGCAGGACAGGCCTTGCCCCTCCACTTT. This translates into CAWSAGQALPLHF.

The chain is built from TRBV2 and TRBJ1-2; TRBD1 matches at 8 bases. The germline CDR1 and CDR2 sequences are SNHLY and FYNNEI. This CDR3 contains 17 residues. V lost 3 bases to trimming and J lost 8 bases; unmatched junction nucleotides: 17. This CDR3 reads CASSDEGQGDPFKGYTF. As DNA, the CDR3 is TGTGCCAGCAGTGACGAAGGACAGGGTGACCCCTTTAAAGGCTACACCTTC.

This clone is a singleton in its sample. The chain is built from TRBV7-7 and TRBJ2-1; TRBD1 matches 7 bases. Germline V lookup: CDR1 SSHAT, CDR2 FNYEAQ (reference sequence). V trimming: 0 bases; J trimming: 3 bases; junction bases outside the gene matches: 2. The CDR3 consists of 15 residues. The CDR3 spells CASSLAQGSYNEQFF. CDR3 coding DNA: TGTGCCAGCAGCTTAGCACAGGGGAGCTACAATGAGCAGTTCTTC.

The chain combines TRBV7-2 with TRBJ2-3, with D possibly matching TRBD2 (6 bases). Trimming removed 5 bases from V and 0 bases from J, with 9 bases in between. Germline CDR1 reads SGHTA; CDR2 reads FQGNSA. The CDR3 length is 14 residues. CDR3 sequence: CASSPGTSTDTQYF. CDR3 DNA sequence: TGTGCCAGCAGCCCCGGGACTAGCACAGATACGCAGTATTTT. Using reference TRBV7-2 and TRBJ2-3 for the parts outside the CDR3, the full variable domain is GAGVSQSPSNKVTEKGKDVELRCDPISGHTALYWYRQSLGQGLEFLIYFQGNSAPDKSGLPSDRFSAERTGGSVSTLTIQRTQQEDSAVYLCASSPGTSTDTQYFGPGTRLTVL.

The rearrangement links TRBV9 to TRBJ2-3; 13 bases align to TRBD2. Trimming at V came to 4 bases and at J to 0 bases, leaving 8 bases not matched to a gene. The CDR3 length is 18 residues. From germline, CDR1 is SGDLS and CDR2 YYNGEE. DNA for the CDR3: TGTGCCAGCAGCCTACGGACTAGCGGGGGTTTAAGCACAGATACGCAGTATTTT. It encodes CASSLRTSGGLSTDTQYF. Based on the CDR3 plus reference TRBV9 and TRBJ2-3, the full variable domain is DSGVTQTPKHLITATGQRVTLRCSPRSGDLSVYWYQQSLDQGLQFLIQYYNGEERAKGNILERFSAQQFPDLHSELNLSSLELGDSALYFCASSLRTSGGLSTDTQYFGPGTRLTVL.

The J gene is TRBJ2-4, the V gene TRBV3-1 (or the pseudogene TRBV3-2), with no clear D. Trimming shortened V by 3 bases and J by 4 bases, and 16 bases separated the two germline ends. CDR1 is LGHDT, CDR2 YNNKEL, per germline (reference sequence). The CDR3 is 16 amino acids. This CDR3 is CASSHNLPGPKNIQYF. CDR3 bases: TGTGCCAGCAGCCATAACTTACCGGGTCCAAAAAACATTCAGTACTTC.

The rearrangement joins TRBV27 to TRBJ2-7; 12 bases align to TRBD2. The CDR3 has 14 amino acids. V trimming: 6 bases; J trimming: 2 bases; junction bases outside the gene matches: 2. CDR1 MNHEY and CDR2 SMNVEV come from the germline V gene (reference sequence). CDR3 DNA: TGTGCCAGCAGGGGACTAGCGGGTACCTACGAGCAGTACTTC. Translated, it gives CASRGLAGTYEQYF.

The chain joins TRBV10-1 to TRBJ1-1; maybe TRBD1 (6 bases). CDR1 and CDR2 (germline): WNHNN, SYGVQD (reference sequence). The V gene lost 4 bases and the J gene lost 5 bases, with 11 bases spanning the gap. The CDR3 sequence is 13 residues long. The CDR3 region is CASSATRGTEAFF. Written as DNA, the CDR3 is TGCGCCAGCAGTGCAACAAGGGGGACTGAAGCTTTCTTT.

The V call is TRBV29-1, the J call TRBJ2-1, with 10 positions matching TRBD2. The V and J ends lost 2 bases and 1 base, in that order; junction bases with no gene match: 11. CDR1 is SQVTM, CDR2 ANQGSEA, per germline. This CDR3 has 18 amino acids. The CDR3 is CSVESGLAAGGSYNEQFF. The CDR3 DNA sequence: TGCAGCGTTGAATCCGGACTAGCGGCTGGTGGATCCTACAATGAGCAGTTCTTC.

The rearrangement uses TRBV6-5 and TRBJ1-1; 12 positions match TRBD1. With V trimmed by 6 bases and J by 3 bases, 5 bases remained unmatched. The CDR3 is made up of 15 amino acids. Looked up from germline, CDR1 is MNHEY and CDR2 is SVGAGI. CDR3 sequence reads: CASSRGDRGHTEAFF. The CDR3 coding sequence is TGTGCCAGCAGCCGAGGGGACAGGGGGCACACTGAAGCTTTCTTT.

The V gene is TRBV12-5, the J gene TRBJ1-1; the D is unclear. The CDR3 covers 13 residues. In germline, CDR1 is LGHNT, CDR2 FRNRAP. Trimming left V 1 base short and J 4 bases short, with 7 bases between. CDR3 sequence (DNA): TGTGCTAGTGGTTTGGAGCCGGGCACTGAAGCTTTCTTT. It encodes CASGLEPGTEAFF.

The chain links TRBV5-1 to TRBJ2-1, with unresolved D. Deletions cut 0 bases from V and 0 bases from J, with 4 bases between. Germline V gives CDR1 SGHRS, CDR2 YFSETQ. This CDR3 contains 14 residues. CDR3 amino acids: CASSLDISYNEQFF. DNA of the CDR3: TGCGCCAGCAGCTTGGATATCTCCTACAATGAGCAGTTCTTC.

The chain couples TRBV14 to TRBJ1-6, with D hard to call. CDR3 length equals 13 residues. V was cut by 5 bases and J by 8 bases, with 10 bases left in between. CDR1 is SGHDN and CDR2 is FVKESK in the germline V gene. CDR3 loop: CASSRGIYSPLHF. The DNA of the CDR3 is TGTGCCAGCAGCAGAGGGATTTATTCACCCCTCCACTTT.

The genes are TRBV12-3 or TRBV12-4 and TRBJ1-2; 7 positions match TRBD1. This CDR3 region has 13 residues. After removal of 5 bases from V and 6 bases from J, the junction contained 6 bases not matched to a gene. CDR3 amino acids: CASSPQGGNGYTF. DNA of the CDR3: TGTGCCAGCAGTCCCCAAGGGGGCAATGGCTACACCTTC.